The 30 T cell receptor beta chains below were found in one sample sequenced in a study of CD8 T cells in Susac syndrome. Random hexamers primed reverse transcription of about 0.5 to 1 ug RNA. Each CDR3 protein is one row after TCRdb ran MiXCR on the immunoSEQ multiplex PCR reads. The sample has approximately 300,000 distinct CDR3 sequences; 70% to 90% are singletons. Sequenced material: CD8+ T cells from PBMCs. The receptors were gathered from a human donor with multiple sclerosis.

The chain joins TRBV28 to TRBJ2-7; the D gene is possibly TRBD2 (5 bases). CDR1 is MDHEN and CDR2 is SYDVKM in the germline V gene. V lost 4 bases, J lost 5 bases, and 15 bases lay in between. This CDR3 is built from 14 residues. The DNA for the CDR3 is TGTGCCAGCAGTTCCCCGGGGATGTCCGACGAGCAGTACTTC. Translation gives CASSSPGMSDEQYF.

The rearrangement joins TRBV6-2 or TRBV6-3 to TRBJ2-5, with D perhaps assigned TRBD1 or TRBD2 (5 bases each). Trimming stripped 7 bases from V and 5 bases from J, with 17 bases between. Germline CDR1 reads MNHEY; CDR2 reads SVGEGT. The CDR3 loop spans 14 amino acids. CDR3 in amino acids: CASIRTGPPETQYF. CDR3 nucleotides: TGTGCCAGCATTCGGACGGGACCTCCGGAGACCCAGTACTTC.

This sequence joins TRBV10-2 and TRBJ2-5, with 11 bases fitting TRBD2. The J segment lost 5 bases and the V segment lost 6 bases, leaving 17 bases of the junction unmatched. Germline loops: CDR1 WSHSY, CDR2 SAAADI. The CDR3 has 18 amino acids. CDR3 DNA sequence: TGCGCCAGCAGAGAACTGGGACTAGCGGAAAACCTTCTGGAGACCCAGTACTTC. Translating gives CASRELGLAENLLETQYF.

J is TRBJ1-6 and V is TRBV27, with D perhaps matching TRBD1 (6 bases). The CDR3 spans 14 residues. Germline V CDR1 and CDR2: MNHEY, SMNVEV (reference sequence). V gave up 3 bases and J gave up 6 bases, with 9 bases separating them. This CDR3 is CASSFGTSNSPLHF. The CDR3 DNA reads as TGTGCCAGCAGTTTTGGGACAAGTAATTCACCCCTCCACTTT.

The chain carries TRBV3-1 and TRBJ2-1, with 7 bases lining up with TRBD2. The length of the CDR3 is 16 residues. The J segment lost 8 bases and the V segment lost 0 bases, leaving 10 bases of the junction unmatched. CDR1 is LGHDT, CDR2 YNNKEL, per germline (reference sequence). CDR3 nucleotide sequence: TGTGCCAGCAGCCAAGAATTGGCGGGAGAAGTCGATGAGCAGTTCTTC. It yields the protein CASSQELAGEVDEQFF.

For the CDR3, the DNA is TGTGCCAGCAGCTTAAAGTACACCGGGGAGCTGTTTTTT. Translation gives CASSLKYTGELFF. The chain couples TRBV7-9 to TRBJ2-2; no firm D call. The CDR3 length is 13 residues. The V end was cut by 2 bases, the J end by 3 bases, with 4 bases between. Germline CDR1 reads SEHNR; CDR2 reads FQNEAQ (reference sequence).

V and J are TRBV27 and TRBJ2-3; the D call may be TRBD1 or TRBD2 (6 bases each). The CDR3 is 15 residues long. The V end was cut by 3 bases, the J end by 1 base, with 11 bases between. Germline CDR1 is MNHEY and CDR2 is SMNVEV (reference sequence). The CDR3 DNA is TGTGCCAGCAGTTTCGGGGGCCCCGGCACAGATACGCAGTATTTT. This gives the protein CASSFGGPGTDTQYF.

CDR3: CASGLVVGPRTEAFF. In nucleotides, the CDR3 is TGTGCTAGTGGTTTGGTAGTAGGCCCGAGAACTGAAGCTTTCTTT. The V gene is TRBV12-5, the J gene TRBJ1-1; D ambiguous. CDR1 and CDR2 (germline): LGHNT, FRNRAP. The CDR3 spans 15 residues. V lost 0 bases and J 5 bases, leaving 13 bases between the germline ends.

The J gene is TRBJ2-7, the V gene TRBV4-1; the D gene is possibly TRBD2 (5 bases). Trimming removed 1 base at V and 3 bases at J, with 13 bases between. The CDR3 length is 15 residues. Germline CDR1 is MGHRA and CDR2 is YSYEKL. In nucleotides, the CDR3 is TGCGCCAGCAGCCAAGCGCTAGCTGGCAACTACGAGCAGTACTTC. It translates to CASSQALAGNYEQYF.

The V and J genes are TRBV6-6 and TRBJ2-1; weak D call: TRBD2 (5 bases). The germline V gene encodes CDR1 MNHNY and CDR2 SVGAGI (reference sequence). The CDR3 length is 12 residues. V lost 7 bases and J lost 6, with 10 bases in between. CDR3 amino acids: CASTGFGNEQFF. For the CDR3, the DNA is TGTGCCAGCACGGGATTCGGCAATGAGCAGTTCTTC.

The J gene is TRBJ2-7, the V gene TRBV7-8; D unclear. Trimming took off 2 bases at V and 6 bases at J, with 5 bases between the two ends. CDR1 and CDR2 from the germline V gene are SGHVS and FQNEAQ. The CDR3 contains 11 residues. This CDR3 is CASSLQSEQYF. The CDR3 nucleotides are TGTGCCAGCAGCTTACAGAGCGAGCAGTACTTC. The variable domain in full, with the rest retrieved from reference TRBV7-8 and TRBJ2-7, is GAGVSQSPRYKVAKRGQDVALRCDPISGHVSLFWYQQALGQGPEFLTYFQNEAQLDKSGLPSDRFFAERPEGSVSTLKIQRTQQEDSAVYLCASSLQSEQYFGPGTRLTVT.

The V gene is TRBV19, the J gene TRBJ1-1; D perhaps matches TRBD1 (5 bases). Looked up from germline, CDR1 is LNHDA and CDR2 is SQIVND (reference sequence). This CDR3 region has 12 residues. In nucleotides, the CDR3 is TGTGCAAGCAAGTTTGGGGGCACTGAAGCTTTCTTT. It yields the protein CASKFGGTEAFF.

The chain employs TRBV4-3 and TRBJ2-7, with 8 nucleotides matching TRBD2. V shed 4 bases, J shed 3 bases, and the junction held 8 bases outside the gene matches. The CDR3 extends over 15 amino acids. The germline V gene encodes CDR1 LGHNA and CDR2 YSLEER. The CDR3, as DNA: TGCGCCAGCAGCCTAGAAGAGCGGGGGCTCTACGAGCAGTACTTC. Its translation: CASSLEERGLYEQYF.

The chain employs TRBV7-9 and TRBJ2-7; D gene unclear. The length of the CDR3 is 11 residues. V was shortened by 4 bases and J by 4 bases, with 5 bases between the two germline ends. Germline V gene lookup returns CDR1 SEHNR and CDR2 FQNEAQ (reference sequence). The CDR3 DNA reads as TGTGCCAGCAGCTACCATTACGAGCAGTACTTC. Protein sequence: CASSYHYEQYF.

The V gene is TRBV6-5, the J gene TRBJ2-6; 11 bases align to TRBD2. Germline trimming cut 4 bases from V and 1 base from J; bases unmatched to any gene: 12. Germline V CDR1 and CDR2: MNHEY, SVGAGI. This CDR3 has 20 residues. The chain's CDR3 is CASSSSPTSGGWSGANVLTF. In DNA form, the CDR3 reads TGTGCCAGCAGTTCAAGCCCCACTAGCGGGGGTTGGTCTGGGGCCAACGTCCTGACTTTC.

V gene TRBV28 combines with J gene TRBJ2-3; 15 bases fit TRBD2. Trimming took 3 bases from V and 2 from J; bases not matched to a gene: 15. Germline CDR1 reads MDHEN; CDR2 reads SYDVKM. The CDR3 length is 21 residues. The chain's CDR3 is CASSFPGLAGGNLEVTDTQYF. CDR3 bases: TGTGCCAGCAGTTTCCCCGGACTAGCGGGGGGGAACTTAGAAGTCACAGATACGCAGTATTTT.

The V and J genes are TRBV2 and TRBJ2-1, with TRBD1 identical over 10 bases. The CDR3 contains 15 residues. V shed 4 bases, J shed 6 bases, and the junction held 6 bases outside the gene matches. Germline assignment: CDR1 SNHLY and CDR2 FYNNEI. Here the CDR3 reads CASSGDRGQSNEQFF. The DNA for the CDR3 is TGTGCCAGCAGTGGTGACAGGGGGCAGAGCAATGAGCAGTTCTTC. The full variable domain, its missing parts supplied by reference TRBV2 and TRBJ2-1, is EPEVTQTPSHQVTQMGQEVILRCVPISNHLYFYWYRQILGQKVEFLVSFYNNEISEKSEIFDDQFSVERPDGSNFTLKIRSTKLEDSAMYFCASSGDRGQSNEQFFGPGTRLTVL.

The chain recombines TRBV9 with TRBJ2-3; 8 bases map to TRBD2. There are 16 residues in the CDR3. The junction had 4 bases not matched to a gene; V was cut back by 0 bases and J by 1 base. Per germline, CDR1 SGDLS and CDR2 YYNGEE. This CDR3 reads CASSVEWRGGTDTQYF. The CDR3 DNA reads as TGTGCCAGCAGCGTAGAGTGGCGGGGGGGCACAGATACGCAGTATTTT.

This chain's CDR3 is CASSLRAPGQYYNEQFF. DNA of the CDR3: TGTGCCAGCAGTTTAAGGGCCCCGGGACAGTACTACAATGAGCAGTTCTTC. V is TRBV28 and J is TRBJ2-1, with 7 bases that match TRBD1. CDR1 MDHEN and CDR2 SYDVKM come from the germline V gene. The CDR3 runs to 17 residues. Trimming removed 2 bases from V and 3 bases from J; junction bases left unmatched: 10.

This clonotype was found a few times. V is TRBV9 and J is TRBJ2-2; 14 bases align to TRBD2. The CDR3 loop spans 17 amino acids. Germline lookup yields CDR1 SGDLS and CDR2 YYNGEE. Trimming took 5 bases from V and 0 from J; bases not matched to a gene: 3. The CDR3 DNA reads TGTGCCAGCAGGAGACTAGCGGGGGGGCCGAACACCGGGGAGCTGTTTTTT. Residues: CASRRLAGGPNTGELFF.

The chain links TRBV4-3 to TRBJ2-3; D unclear. The CDR3 runs 16 residues. Germline V gene data show CDR1 as LGHNA and CDR2 as YSLEER. Trimming shortened V by 1 base and J by 4 bases, and 15 bases separated the two germline ends. As DNA, the CDR3 is TGCGCCAGCAGCCAAGGAGCTCAGTTGGTTGCAGATACGCAGTATTTT. Translated: CASSQGAQLVADTQYF.

The rearrangement uses TRBV29-1 and TRBJ2-7; D perhaps matches TRBD1 (7 bases). Germline assignment: CDR1 SQVTM and CDR2 ANQGSEA. The CDR3 totals 15 residues. The V and J ends lost 4 bases and 2 bases respectively, with 18 bases between them. The CDR3: CSVGVAGTVPYEQYF. As DNA, the CDR3 is TGCAGCGTTGGGGTGGCGGGGACAGTGCCCTACGAGCAGTACTTC.

This chain links TRBV7-6 with TRBJ2-7; 16 bases line up with TRBD2. The junction had 12 bases not matched to a gene; V was cut back by 5 bases and J by 5 bases. The CDR3 extends over 18 amino acids. CDR1 and CDR2 from the germline V gene are SGHVS and FNYEAQ. The CDR3 sequence is CASSPTGLAGGPFHEQYF. The CDR3 region has the DNA TGTGCCAGCAGCCCAACGGGACTAGCGGGAGGGCCTTTCCACGAGCAGTACTTC.

The chain has TRBV12-3 or TRBV12-4 and TRBJ1-1, with D uncertain. CDR3 size: 16 residues. V was shortened by 6 bases and J by 2 bases, with 19 bases between the two germline ends. In DNA, the CDR3 is TGTGCCAGCAGGGACCCAAGTGAAAAGCTAAACACTGAAGCTTTCTTT. Translated: CASRDPSEKLNTEAFF.

This clonotype was detected a few times. This chain links TRBV4-2 with TRBJ2-3; 8 bases match TRBD2. This CDR3 contains 11 residues. Germline values: CDR1 LGHNA, CDR2 YNFKEQ. The junction had 1 base not matched to a gene; V was cut back by 8 bases and J by 6 bases. For the CDR3, the DNA is TGTGCCAGCCGGGAGGGGGATACGCAGTATTTT. It is translated as CASREGDTQYF.

The chain couples TRBV6-4 to TRBJ1-4, with D unresolved. Trimming cost V 2 bases and J 8 bases, with 6 bases left between them. CDR3 length: 12 residues. Germline lookup yields CDR1 MRHNA and CDR2 SNTAGT. The CDR3 here is CASSDAGEKLFF. CDR3 DNA sequence: TGTGCCAGCAGTGACGCGGGCGAAAAACTGTTTTTT.

The genes are TRBV5-4 and TRBJ1-2, with D uncertain. V was trimmed by 0 bases and J by 0 bases, leaving 9 bases between them. Germline V gene sequence: CDR1 SGHNT, CDR2 YYREEE (reference sequence). The CDR3 is 15 amino acids. The CDR3 DNA sequence: TGTGCCAGCAGCTTGGGACCAGTAGCTAACTATGGCTACACCTTC. Encoded protein: CASSLGPVANYGYTF.

The chain recombines TRBV30 with TRBJ2-1; no reliable D call. The CDR3 has 12 amino acids. Trimming left V 0 bases short and J 8 bases short, with 8 bases between. From germline, CDR1 is GTSNPN and CDR2 SVGIG (reference sequence). CDR3 residues: CAWSVSSHEQFF. The DNA for the CDR3 is TGTGCCTGGAGTGTTTCTAGTCATGAGCAGTTCTTC.

This chain connects TRBV5-5 to TRBJ1-6; no clear D gene. Germline lookup yields CDR1 SGHKS and CDR2 YYEKEE (reference sequence). With 0 bases removed from V and 6 bases from J, the gap between germline ends came to 4 bases. This CDR3 region has 13 residues. The DNA for the CDR3 is TGTGCCAGCAGCTTGGATCCTAATTCACCCCTCCACTTT. Amino acid sequence: CASSLDPNSPLHF. Together with reference TRBV5-5 and TRBJ1-6, the CDR3 gives the full variable domain: DAGVTQSPTHLIKTRGQQVTLRCSPISGHKSVSWYQQVLGQGPQFIFQYYEKEERGRGNFPDRFSARQFPNYSSELNVNALLLGDSALYLCASSLDPNSPLHFGNGTRLTVT.

This clonotype has just one count. The chain uses TRBV6-2 or TRBV6-3 and TRBJ2-3; 14 nucleotides agree with TRBD2. Per germline, CDR1 MNHEY and CDR2 SVGEGT. Trimming at V came to 6 bases and at J to 11 bases, leaving 10 bases not matched to a gene. There are 15 residues in the CDR3. The CDR3 loop is CASRGPGLAGEKQYF. The CDR3 DNA follows: TGTGCCAGCAGAGGCCCGGGACTAGCGGGGGAAAAGCAGTATTTT.